The source of this T cell receptor (beta chain) is a study of blood T cell repertoires in COVID-19. Study details: COVID-19 samples from acute and convalescent phases originated in the United States, Italy and Spain. T cells, B-cell-depleted T cells, or PBMCs provided the cDNA or gDNA that served as material.

Germline CDR1 reads MDHEN; CDR2 reads SYDVKM. The CDR3 has 15 residues. V dropped 5 bases and J dropped 3; count of bases not matched to a gene: 6. How the authors handled the data: By means of reference gene primer amplification, nucleated cell counts were estimated. Sequencing was performed with immunoSEQ multiplex PCR; in TCRdb, only in-frame clones are kept and a portion is missing. The V and J calls and clone size are taken from that table; D and trimming were inferred from the DNA. The sample has around 140,000 clones, about 83% seen once. Sequences were obtained from peripheral blood. The chain recombines TRBV28 with TRBJ2-1; 8 nucleotides align to TRBD2. The receptor was derived from a human donor in a cohort sampled during active COVID-19. CDR3 sequence (DNA): TGTGCCAGCAGTAAACTAGCGGAGCTCTACAATGAGCAGTTCTTC. Encoded protein: CASSKLAELYNEQFF. Complete variable domain (other parts from reference TRBV28 and TRBJ2-1): DVKVTQSSRYLVKRTGEKVFLECVQDMDHENMFWYRQDPGLGLRLIYFSYDVKMKEKGDIPEGYSVSREKKERFSLILESASTNQTSMYLCASSKLAELYNEQFFGPGTRLTVL.